This entry lists 25 T cell receptor beta chains sequenced from one sample in a study of identical twins. TCRdb re-analysed the 5' RACE reads in MiXCR, keeping a single row per CDR3 protein. The data show about 720,000 distinct CDR3 sequences, around a sixth seen once. These data are also associated with another study on T cells expressing NK-cell markers.

The material sequenced was PBMCs. The receptor source for this set is a woman under 30 in good health.

The CDR3 region has the DNA TGTGCCAGCAGTCTCAACAGGGATCCCAATTCACCCCTCCACTTT. Protein: CASSLNRDPNSPLHF. The J gene is TRBJ1-6, the V gene TRBV6-1; maybe TRBD1 (6 bases). The CDR3 is made up of 15 amino acids. The V and J ends lost 5 bases and 7 bases respectively, with 15 bases between them. Looked up from germline, CDR1 is MNHNS and CDR2 is SASEGT.

This clonotype was seen only a few times. CDR3 nucleotides: TGTGCCACACGGTTCGGCGGTTGGACCTACAATGAGCAGTTCTTC. Encoded protein: CATRFGGWTYNEQFF. The chain is built from TRBV27 and TRBJ2-1; D not certain. Trimming stripped 10 bases from V and 2 bases from J, with 18 bases between. CDR3 length equals 15 residues. Germline assignment: CDR1 MNHEY and CDR2 SMNVEV (reference sequence).

The J gene is TRBJ2-3, the V gene TRBV20-1; D possibly corresponds to TRBD1 (6 bases). The CDR3 sequence is 11 residues long. The V gene's germline CDR1 is DFQATT and CDR2 SNEGSKA (reference sequence). The CDR3 DNA is TGCAGGGCCGCAGGGGCAGATACGCAGTATTTT. It yields the protein CRAAGADTQYF.

The V gene is TRBV20-1, the J gene TRBJ1-2; D remains ambiguous. Looked up from germline, CDR1 is DFQATT and CDR2 is SNEGSKA (reference sequence). Trimming shortened V by 0 bases and J by 3 bases, and 11 bases separated the two germline ends. The CDR3 runs 14 residues. The DNA of the CDR3 is TGCAGTGCTAGAGATCCTTTACGTCACTATGGCTACACCTTC. Its translation is CSARDPLRHYGYTF.

V usage is TRBV6-1 and J usage is TRBJ2-1; 9 bases map to TRBD2. Germline lookup yields CDR1 MNHNS and CDR2 SASEGT. This CDR3 contains 16 residues. V was clipped by 6 bases and J by 7 bases; unmatched bases: 13. CDR3 protein: CASRRSGSLVGNEQFF. DNA of the CDR3: TGTGCCAGCAGGCGTAGCGGGAGTTTAGTTGGTAATGAGCAGTTCTTC.

Only a few counts were recorded for this clonotype. The chain employs TRBV29-1 and TRBJ2-3; possibly TRBD2 for D (5 bases). The CDR3 consists of 12 residues. CDR1 and CDR2 (germline): SQVTM, ANQGSEA. V lost 4 bases, J lost 4 bases, and 9 bases lay in between. This chain's CDR3 is CSVGEGSDTQYF. The CDR3 region has the DNA TGCAGCGTTGGAGAGGGCTCAGATACGCAGTATTTT.

The chain carries TRBV6-1 and TRBJ2-7; D possibly corresponds to TRBD1 (5 bases). CDR1 and CDR2 (germline): MNHNS, SASEGT. The CDR3 sequence is 16 residues long. V was shortened by 6 bases and J by 2 bases, with 20 bases between the two germline ends. CDR3 nucleotides: TGTGCCAGCAGATTTACAAGTACAAGGGGCCCCTACGAGCAGTACTTC. It specifies CASRFTSTRGPYEQYF.

This clonotype was counted at least ten times. This chain uses TRBV5-5 with TRBJ2-1; 11 bases are a match to TRBD1. Trimming cost V 2 bases and J 4 bases; bases outside gene matches: 5. Per germline, CDR1 SGHKS and CDR2 YYEKEE (reference sequence). This CDR3 spans 16 amino acids. The CDR3 DNA reads as TGTGCCAGCAGCTTTGCCGGGACAGGGGGATACAATGAGCAGTTCTTC. This codes for CASSFAGTGGYNEQFF.

This clonotype turned up a few times. The rearrangement links TRBV12-5 to TRBJ2-1; 11 bases are shared with TRBD2. Germline values: CDR1 LGHNT, CDR2 FRNRAP. Trimming cost V 0 bases and J 13 bases; bases outside gene matches: 5. This CDR3 comprises 14 residues. CDR3 nucleotides: TGTGCTAGTGGTTTGGTCTCACTAGCGGGAGTACAGTTCTTC. This encodes CASGLVSLAGVQFF.

This clonotype was recorded a few times. CDR3 coding DNA: TGTGCCAGCAAAAGTAGCGGGGCGACAGATACGCAGTATTTT. It encodes CASKSSGATDTQYF. The chain is built from TRBV27 and TRBJ2-3, with 8 bases aligning to TRBD2. Germline values: CDR1 MNHEY, CDR2 SMNVEV (reference sequence). Trimming cost V 7 bases and J 3 bases; bases outside gene matches: 6. The length of the CDR3 is 14 residues.

This chain joins TRBV20-1 and TRBJ1-1; the D gene is possibly TRBD1 (6 bases). This CDR3 has 14 residues. Germline loops: CDR1 DFQATT, CDR2 SNEGSKA (reference sequence). The ends were cut back, 6 bases at V and 5 bases at J, with 19 bases in the middle. CDR3 nucleotide sequence: TGCAGTGCCAGAATTCAGGGGAGTAAAACTGAAGCTTTCTTT. This encodes CSARIQGSKTEAFF.

This clonotype turned up a few times. The chain combines TRBV7-9 with TRBJ1-2, with unresolved D. V lost 1 base and J 8 bases, leaving 8 bases between the germline ends. Germline V gives CDR1 SEHNR, CDR2 FQNEAQ (reference sequence). The CDR3 has 12 amino acids. The CDR3 loop reads CASSLEDRGYTF. For the CDR3, the DNA is TGTGCCAGCAGCTTAGAAGACCGAGGCTACACCTTC.

This clonotype has a single count. This chain joins TRBV12-3 or TRBV12-4 and TRBJ2-2; a possible D gene is TRBD1 (5 bases). Trimming took off 6 bases at V and 0 bases at J, with 17 bases between the two ends. The CDR3 consists of 17 residues. CDR3 bases: TGTGCCAGCAGCAACCCTCACAGGCAAGCGAACACCGGGGAGCTGTTTTTT. Translation gives CASSNPHRQANTGELFF.

The table lists this clonotype with a few counts. The chain has TRBV18 and TRBJ2-5; a possible D gene is TRBD2 (6 bases). The CDR3 is 14 residues long. Per germline, CDR1 KGHSH and CDR2 LQKENI. V lost 3 bases and J 1 base, leaving 9 bases between the germline ends. The CDR3: CASSPGGTQETQYF. The CDR3 coding sequence is TGTGCCAGCTCACCCGGCGGGACCCAAGAGACCCAGTACTTC. The whole variable domain, filled in from reference TRBV18 and TRBJ2-5, reads NAGVMQNPRHLVRRRGQEARLRCSPMKGHSHVYWYRQLPEEGLKFMVYLQKENIIDESGMPKERFSAEFPKEGPSILRIQQVVRGDSAAYFCASSPGGTQETQYFGPGTRLLVL.

This clonotype has more than one count but fewer than ten. This chain uses TRBV12-3 or TRBV12-4 with TRBJ2-7, with D unresolved. V gave up 6 bases and J gave up 3 bases, with 18 bases separating them. The CDR3 totals 15 residues. This chain's CDR3 is CASSLDPPRYYEQYF. CDR3 nucleotides: TGTGCCAGCAGCTTGGACCCCCCAAGATACTACGAGCAGTACTTC.

CDR3 sequence (DNA): TGTGCCATCACCGCGGACAGGGTGCGCGAGCAGTACTTC. This encodes CAITADRVREQYF. The chain carries TRBV10-3 and TRBJ2-7; 8 bases agree with TRBD1. The CDR3 runs to 13 residues. Trimming removed 7 bases from V and 6 bases from J; junction bases left unmatched: 8. The germline gives CDR1 ENHRY, CDR2 SYGVKD.

This chain uses TRBV29-1 with TRBJ2-1; 8 nucleotides align to TRBD2. J was trimmed by 6 bases and V by 7 bases; bases with no gene match: 8. Germline CDR1 reads SQVTM; CDR2 reads ANQGSEA. The CDR3 length is 13 residues. The CDR3: CSADLAGINEQFF. The DNA of the CDR3 is TGCAGCGCCGATCTAGCGGGTATCAATGAGCAGTTCTTC.

This clonotype appeared a few times. This chain joins TRBV20-1 and TRBJ2-5; D unclear. V was cut by 1 base and J by 4 bases, with 10 bases left in between. The germline CDR1 and CDR2 sequences are DFQATT and SNEGSKA (reference sequence). The CDR3 consists of 13 residues. CDR3: CSARVSLVETQYF. CDR3 coding DNA: TGCAGTGCTAGAGTCAGTCTGGTAGAGACCCAGTACTTC.

The rearrangement uses TRBV4-3 and TRBJ2-6; D remains unclear. Per germline, CDR1 LGHNA and CDR2 YSLEER. With 1 base removed from V and 1 base from J, the gap between germline ends came to 8 bases. The length of the CDR3 is 16 residues. This CDR3 reads CASSQGPESGANVLTF. The CDR3 nucleotides read TGCGCCAGCAGCCAAGGTCCGGAGTCTGGGGCCAACGTCCTGACTTTC.

This clonotype was found many times. The genes are TRBV6-5 and TRBJ1-5, with D possibly being TRBD1 (6 bases). The germline V gene has CDR1 MNHEY and CDR2 SVGAGI. The CDR3 extends over 12 amino acids. V was cut by 5 bases and J by 4 bases, with 6 bases left in between. The CDR3 DNA reads TGTGCCAGCAGTACAGGGAATCAGCCCCAGCATTTT. Amino acids: CASSTGNQPQHF.

The table lists this clonotype with many counts. The V call is TRBV12-3 or TRBV12-4, the J call TRBJ2-1; D is ambiguous. The CDR3 sequence is 11 residues long. V dropped 6 bases and J dropped 9 bases, with 9 bases sitting between them. The CDR3 region is CASSLGVEQFF. The CDR3 DNA reads as TGTGCCAGCAGCTTGGGCGTTGAGCAGTTCTTC.

This clonotype was seen more than once but under ten times. The chain joins TRBV6-2 or TRBV6-3 to TRBJ2-7; no definite D call. The V gene lost 7 bases and the J gene lost 6 bases, with 13 bases spanning the gap. The CDR3 consists of 12 residues. CDR1 and CDR2 (germline): MNHEY, SVGEGT. The CDR3 DNA follows: TGTGCCAGCAAAAGGACCCTTCGCGAGCAGTACTTC. Translated, it gives CASKRTLREQYF.

This rearrangement joins TRBV20-1 to TRBJ2-5, with no clear D. Germline V CDR1 and CDR2: DFQATT, SNEGSKA (reference sequence). There are 14 residues in the CDR3. V was clipped by 0 bases and J by 2 bases, with 10 bases between them. In DNA, the CDR3 is TGCAGTGCTAGAGACGGACGCCTACAAGAGACCCAGTACTTC. Translating it yields CSARDGRLQETQYF.

This clonotype was observed a few times. This chain uses TRBV29-1 with TRBJ2-3, with 7 bases aligning to TRBD2. The CDR3 is 14 amino acids. The germline V gene has CDR1 SQVTM and CDR2 ANQGSEA. V dropped 6 bases and J dropped 6; count of bases not matched to a gene: 12. The DNA for the CDR3 is TGCAGCGTGACTAGCCCCAAGAGAGGGGATACGCAGTATTTT. Translating it yields CSVTSPKRGDTQYF.

The rearrangement uses TRBV3-1 and TRBJ2-1; tentatively, D is TRBD2 (5 bases). There are 15 residues in the CDR3. Germline V gene data show CDR1 as LGHDT and CDR2 as YNNKEL (reference sequence). V lost 1 base and J 3 bases, leaving 10 bases between the germline ends. The CDR3 reads CASSQAGSNYNEQFF. CDR3 in DNA: TGTGCCAGCAGCCAAGCGGGGTCTAACTACAATGAGCAGTTCTTC.